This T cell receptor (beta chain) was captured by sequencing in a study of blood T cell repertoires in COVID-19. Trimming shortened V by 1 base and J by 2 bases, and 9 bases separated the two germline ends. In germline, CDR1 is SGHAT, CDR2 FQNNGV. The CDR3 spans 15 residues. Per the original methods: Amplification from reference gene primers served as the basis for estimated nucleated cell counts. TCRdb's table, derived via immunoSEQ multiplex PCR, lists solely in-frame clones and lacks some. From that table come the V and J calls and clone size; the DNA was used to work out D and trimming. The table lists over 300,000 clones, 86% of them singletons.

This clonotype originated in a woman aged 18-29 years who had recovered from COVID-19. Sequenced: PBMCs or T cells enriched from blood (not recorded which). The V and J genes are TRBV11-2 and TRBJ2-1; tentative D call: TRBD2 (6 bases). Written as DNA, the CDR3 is TGTGCCAGCAGCTTAGGCGGGACCGCCTACAATGAGCAGTTCTTC. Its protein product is CASSLGGTAYNEQFF.